Reported below is one T cell receptor (beta chain). The V and J ends lost 4 bases and 3 bases, in that order; junction bases with no gene match: 4. Germline CDR1 LNHDA, CDR2 SQIVND (reference sequence). The CDR3 runs to 14 residues. This sample was included in a study of blood T cell repertoires in COVID-19. For the study at large: Researchers got acute and convalescent COVID-19 samples from the United States, Italy and Spain.

Per the authors' pipeline: Amplification of reference gene primers was used by the study to estimate nucleated cell counts. Produced via immunoSEQ multiplex PCR; TCRdb's table is partial and in-frame only. V, J and clone size were drawn from that table, and D and trimming were deduced from the DNA. The table lists under 50,000 clones, 80% to 90% of them singletons, with around 7% in the top ten. The sequenced sample was peripheral blood. The rearrangement links TRBV19 to TRBJ2-7, with 9 bases lining up with TRBD1. This TCR derives from a human donor in a cohort sampled during active COVID-19. The CDR3 reads CASSTGQGGYEQYF. The CDR3 DNA follows: TGTGCCAGTAGTACGGGACAGGGAGGCTACGAGCAGTACTTC.